The next 14 T cell receptor beta chains were all read from a single sample in a study of vaccination and CD4 T cells after COVID-19 (dated by TCRdb to about 2022). Receptor amplification or capture employed PCR. For sequencing, an Illumina iSeq 100 was employed. TCR sequencing of DNA from cultured CD4+ T cells used the Oncomine TCR Beta short-read assay at the Johns Hopkins FTIC core. Starting from the raw public reads, TCRdb applied fastp trimming at Q25, assembled clones with MiXCR and retained in-frame beta chains. Records with the same CDR3 protein are collapsed into one entry carrying the most frequent genes and DNA. Across this sample there are some 22,000 distinct CDR3 sequences, with 30% to 35% seen only once. The ten largest clonotypes hold 8.6% of the sample. The antigens of these receptors remain unknown. Read against the paper, the sample's time point label means: late sampling 161 to 241 days after vaccination in three convalescent patients. The intended sense of this specimen's treatment or condition label: roughly nine-day PBMC culture with coronavirus spike peptide pools or control peptides (ViraFEST assay).

Here the sequenced sample was CD4+ T cells from blood, cultured in vitro, taken about 7 months after SARS-CoV-2 vaccination. All receptors come from a human donor who had recovered from COVID-19.

The genes are TRBV6-1 and TRBJ2-7; 9 bases fit TRBD2. Germline CDR1 and CDR2: MNHNS and SASEGT. The CDR3 extends over 15 amino acids. The V gene end was trimmed by 2 bases and the J gene end by 5 bases; junction bases not matched to a gene: 7. For the CDR3, the DNA is TGTGCCAGCAGTGAAAAGATTAGCGGGAGCCACGAGCAGTACTTC. This codes for CASSEKISGSHEQYF.

The chain links TRBV28 to TRBJ1-1; D not resolved. The CDR3 has 13 residues. The V end was cut by 3 bases, the J end by 1 base, with 6 bases between. CDR1 and CDR2 (germline): MDHEN, SYDVKM. CDR3 protein: CASSFRGNTEAFF. The CDR3 DNA reads TGTGCCAGCAGTTTCCGGGGGAACACTGAAGCTTTCTTT.

The chain couples TRBV19 to TRBJ2-5; D is ambiguous. The CDR3 covers 13 residues. V shed 4 bases and J shed 2 bases, with 8 bases lying between them. CDR1 is LNHDA, CDR2 SQIVND, per germline (reference sequence). The DNA for the CDR3 is TGTGCCAGTAGTACGTCAGAACAAGAGACCCAGTACTTC. This sequence encodes CASSTSEQETQYF.

The CDR3 loop is CSVNRAGAIYGYTF. CDR3 DNA: TGCAGTGTCAATAGGGCAGGAGCTATCTATGGCTACACCTTC. The V and J genes are TRBV20-1 and TRBJ1-2; no clear D gene. Trimming removed 7 bases from V and 4 bases from J, with 19 bases in between. The CDR3 contains 14 residues. Germline lookup yields CDR1 DFQATT and CDR2 SNEGSKA (reference sequence).

This rearrangement joins TRBV28 to TRBJ2-6; no reliable D call. The CDR3 covers 14 residues. The V and J ends lost 3 bases and 4 bases respectively, with 7 bases between them. CDR1 and CDR2 from the germline V gene are MDHEN and SYDVKM. CDR3 in amino acids: CASSLLKGANVLTF. In DNA form, the CDR3 reads TGTGCCAGCAGTTTGCTGAAAGGGGCCAACGTCCTGACTTTC.

The chain employs TRBV29-1 and TRBJ2-5; 7 bases line up with TRBD2. CDR1 and CDR2 (germline): SQVTM, ANQGSEA. J gave up 5 bases and V 4 bases, and 7 bases lay outside the gene matches. The CDR3 is 13 residues long. The CDR3 loop is CSVAGGPPETQYF. CDR3 sequence (DNA): TGCAGCGTTGCGGGAGGCCCACCCGAGACCCAGTACTTC.

CDR3 sequence: CASREAGTGGHQPQHF. The CDR3 region has the DNA TGTGCCAGTAGAGAAGCCGGGACAGGGGGCCATCAGCCCCAGCATTTT. V gene TRBV19 combines with J gene TRBJ1-5; 12 bases align to TRBD1. Trimming removed 6 bases from V and 5 bases from J; junction bases left unmatched: 8. The CDR3 totals 16 residues. Germline CDR1 and CDR2: LNHDA and SQIVND (reference sequence).

The rearrangement links TRBV7-9 to TRBJ1-5; the D gene is possibly TRBD1 (6 bases). CDR1 SEHNR and CDR2 FQNEAQ come from the germline V gene (reference sequence). The CDR3 sequence is 14 residues long. Trimming took off 5 bases at V and 2 bases at J, with 10 bases between the two ends. The CDR3 DNA sequence: TGTGCCAGCAGCAAGGGGGGGGGCAATCAGCCCCAGCATTTT. This gives the protein CASSKGGGNQPQHF.

This clonotype was counted between two and nine times. This chain connects TRBV7-2 to TRBJ2-7; D may match TRBD1 or TRBD2 (5 bases each). The germline V and J ends were trimmed by 3 bases and 3 bases, with 9 bases remaining between them. From germline, CDR1 is SGHTA and CDR2 FQGNSA. CDR3 length equals 13 residues. The DNA for the CDR3 is TGTGCCAGCAGCTTGGGGACCCTCTACGAGCAGTACTTC. Translated: CASSLGTLYEQYF.

In this sample, this clonotype turned up a few times. The V and J genes are TRBV7-9 and TRBJ2-7; TRBD1 might be the D (6 bases). The CDR3 is 14 residues long. Trimming pared 1 base from V and 3 bases from J, leaving 10 bases between. From germline, CDR1 is SEHNR and CDR2 FQNEAQ (reference sequence). Here the CDR3 DNA reads TGTGCCAGCAGCTTAGAAGGACAGCACTACGAGCAGTACTTC. The encoded protein is CASSLEGQHYEQYF.

This clonotype was counted a few times. V gene TRBV7-2 combines with J gene TRBJ2-7; D is possibly TRBD1 (6 bases). CDR1 and CDR2 from the germline V gene are SGHTA and FQGNSA. Trimming left V 4 bases short and J 2 bases short, with 12 bases between. The CDR3 is 14 residues long. Here the CDR3 reads CASSSRTEAYEQYF. CDR3 sequence (DNA): TGTGCCAGCAGCTCGAGGACAGAAGCCTACGAGCAGTACTTC.

The gene calls are TRBV27 and TRBJ2-3; tentatively, D is TRBD2 (6 bases). Trimming removed 7 bases from V and 4 bases from J, with 12 bases in between. There are 13 residues in the CDR3. Germline V CDR1 and CDR2: MNHEY, SMNVEV (reference sequence). The CDR3 DNA reads as TGTGCCAGCACCCGACTAGGGGCAGATACGCAGTATTTT. This sequence encodes CASTRLGADTQYF.

Regarding this clonotype: The junction and the germline gene differ at one end; a read error may be behind it. This chain connects TRBV20-1 to TRBJ2-3; TRBD2 matches at 7 bases. From germline, CDR1 is DFQATT and CDR2 SNEGSKA (reference sequence). The length of the CDR3 is 14 residues. CDR3 residues: CNAMLAERPNTQYF. In DNA, the CDR3 is TGCAATGCTATGCTAGCGGAGCGACCAAATACGCAGTATTTT.

The V gene is TRBV6-1, the J gene TRBJ2-7; possible D gene TRBD2, 6 bases. The germline V gene encodes CDR1 MNHNS and CDR2 SASEGT. There are 15 residues in the CDR3. With 6 bases removed from V and 8 bases from J, the gap between germline ends came to 23 bases. This chain's CDR3 is CASSDTLGAGRQQYF. The CDR3 DNA is TGTGCCAGCAGCGATACTCTAGGGGCGGGACGCCAGCAGTACTTC.